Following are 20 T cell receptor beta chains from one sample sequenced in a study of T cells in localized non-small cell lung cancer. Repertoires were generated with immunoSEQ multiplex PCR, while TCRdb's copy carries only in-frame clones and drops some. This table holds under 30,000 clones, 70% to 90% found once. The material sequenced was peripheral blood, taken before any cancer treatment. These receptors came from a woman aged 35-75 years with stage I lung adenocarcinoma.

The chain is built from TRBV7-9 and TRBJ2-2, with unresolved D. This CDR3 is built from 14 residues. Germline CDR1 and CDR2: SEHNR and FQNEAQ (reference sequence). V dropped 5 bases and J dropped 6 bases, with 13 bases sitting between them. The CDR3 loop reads CASSPRARPGELFF. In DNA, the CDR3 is TGTGCCAGCAGCCCTCGGGCCCGTCCCGGGGAGCTGTTTTTT. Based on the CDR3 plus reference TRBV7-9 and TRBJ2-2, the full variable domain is DTGVSQNPRHKITKRGQNVTFRCDPISEHNRLYWYRQTLGQGPEFLTYFQNEAQLEKSRLLSDRFSAERPKGSFSTLEIQRTEQGDSAMYLCASSPRARPGELFFGEGSRLTVL.

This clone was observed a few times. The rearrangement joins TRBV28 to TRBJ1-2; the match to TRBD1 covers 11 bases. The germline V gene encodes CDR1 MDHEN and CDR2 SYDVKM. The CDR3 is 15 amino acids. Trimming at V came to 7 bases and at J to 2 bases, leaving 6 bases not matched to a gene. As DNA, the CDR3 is TGTGCCAGCACCCCCGGGACAGGGGGAAACTATGGCTACACCTTC. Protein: CASTPGTGGNYGYTF.

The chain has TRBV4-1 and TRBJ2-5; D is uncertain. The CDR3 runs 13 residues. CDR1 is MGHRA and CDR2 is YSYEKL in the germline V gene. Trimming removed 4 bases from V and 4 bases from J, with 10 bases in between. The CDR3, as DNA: TGCGCCAGCAGCCTCTGGATTGGAGAGACCCAGTACTTC. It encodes CASSLWIGETQYF.

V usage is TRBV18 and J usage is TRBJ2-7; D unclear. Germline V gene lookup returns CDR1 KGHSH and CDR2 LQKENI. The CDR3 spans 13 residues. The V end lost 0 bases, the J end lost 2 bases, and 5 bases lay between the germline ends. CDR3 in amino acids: CASSPPSAYEQYF. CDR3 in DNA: TGTGCCAGCTCACCACCCTCGGCCTACGAGCAGTACTTC.

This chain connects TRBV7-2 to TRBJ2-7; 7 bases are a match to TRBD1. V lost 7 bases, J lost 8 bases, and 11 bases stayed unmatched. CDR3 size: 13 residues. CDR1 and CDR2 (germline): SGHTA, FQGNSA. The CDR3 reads CASTPGQGDKQYF. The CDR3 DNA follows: TGTGCCAGCACCCCCGGGCAGGGGGATAAGCAGTACTTC. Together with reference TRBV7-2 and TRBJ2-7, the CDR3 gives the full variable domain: GAGVSQSPSNKVTEKGKDVELRCDPISGHTALYWYRQSLGQGLEFLIYFQGNSAPDKSGLPSDRFSAERTGGSVSTLTIQRTQQEDSAVYLCASTPGQGDKQYFGPGTRLTVT.

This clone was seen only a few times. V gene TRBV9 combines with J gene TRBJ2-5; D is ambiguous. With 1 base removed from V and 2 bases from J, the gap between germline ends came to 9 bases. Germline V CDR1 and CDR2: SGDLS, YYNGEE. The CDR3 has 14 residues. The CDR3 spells CASSVLGGQETQYF. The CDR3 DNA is TGTGCCAGCAGCGTACTAGGCGGTCAAGAGACCCAGTACTTC.

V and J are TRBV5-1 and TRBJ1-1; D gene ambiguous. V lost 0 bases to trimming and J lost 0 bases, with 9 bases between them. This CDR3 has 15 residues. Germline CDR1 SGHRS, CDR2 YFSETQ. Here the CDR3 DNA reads TGCGCCAGCAGCTTGGGGTCGGGCCTGAACACTGAAGCTTTCTTT. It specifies CASSLGSGLNTEAFF. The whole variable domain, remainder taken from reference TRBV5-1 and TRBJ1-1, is KAGVTQTPRYLIKTRGQQVTLSCSPISGHRSVSWYQQTPGQGLQFLFEYFSETQRNKGNFPGRFSGRQFSNSRSEMNVSTLELGDSALYLCASSLGSGLNTEAFFGQGTRLTVV.

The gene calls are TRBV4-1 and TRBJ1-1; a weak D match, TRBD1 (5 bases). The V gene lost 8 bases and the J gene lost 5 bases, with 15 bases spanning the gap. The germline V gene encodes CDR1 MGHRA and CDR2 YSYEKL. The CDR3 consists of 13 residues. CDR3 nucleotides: TGCGCCAGCGCAGCCCACGAGGGGACTGAAGCTTTCTTT. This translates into CASAAHEGTEAFF.

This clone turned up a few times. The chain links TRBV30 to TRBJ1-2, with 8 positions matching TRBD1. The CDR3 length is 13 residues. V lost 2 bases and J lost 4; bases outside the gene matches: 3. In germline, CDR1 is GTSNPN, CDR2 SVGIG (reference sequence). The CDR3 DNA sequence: TGTGCCTGGAGTCGCGGACAGGGCTATGGCTACACCTTC. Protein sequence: CAWSRGQGYGYTF.

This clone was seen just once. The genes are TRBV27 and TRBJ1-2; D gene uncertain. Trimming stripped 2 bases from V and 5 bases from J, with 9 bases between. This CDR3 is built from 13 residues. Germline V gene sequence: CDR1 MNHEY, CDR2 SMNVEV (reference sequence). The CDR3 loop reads CASSLGQAYGYTF. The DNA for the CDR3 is TGTGCCAGCAGTTTAGGGCAGGCTTATGGCTACACCTTC.

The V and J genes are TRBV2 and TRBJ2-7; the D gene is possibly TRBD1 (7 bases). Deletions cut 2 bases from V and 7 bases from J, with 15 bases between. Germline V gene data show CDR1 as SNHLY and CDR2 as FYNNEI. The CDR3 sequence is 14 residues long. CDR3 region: CASSEITGEAEQYF. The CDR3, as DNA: TGTGCCAGCAGTGAAATAACAGGGGAGGCGGAGCAGTACTTC.

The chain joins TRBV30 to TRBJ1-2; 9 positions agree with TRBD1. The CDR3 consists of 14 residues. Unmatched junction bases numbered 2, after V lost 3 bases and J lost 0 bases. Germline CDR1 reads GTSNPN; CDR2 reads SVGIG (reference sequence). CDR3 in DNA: TGTGCCTGGAGCCGGGACAGGGCTAACTATGGCTACACCTTC. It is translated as CAWSRDRANYGYTF.

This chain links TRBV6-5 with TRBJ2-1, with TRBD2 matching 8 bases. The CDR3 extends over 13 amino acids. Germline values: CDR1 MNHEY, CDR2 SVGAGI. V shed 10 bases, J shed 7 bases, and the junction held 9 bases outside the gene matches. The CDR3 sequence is CATSRREDNEQFF. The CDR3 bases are TGTGCCACTAGTCGGCGGGAGGATAATGAGCAGTTCTTC.

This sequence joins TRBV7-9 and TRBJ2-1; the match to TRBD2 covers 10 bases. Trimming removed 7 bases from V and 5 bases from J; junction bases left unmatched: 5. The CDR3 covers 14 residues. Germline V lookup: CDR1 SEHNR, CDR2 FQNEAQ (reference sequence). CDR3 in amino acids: CASKGLAGDNEQFF. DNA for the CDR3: TGTGCCAGCAAGGGGCTAGCGGGGGACAATGAGCAGTTCTTC.

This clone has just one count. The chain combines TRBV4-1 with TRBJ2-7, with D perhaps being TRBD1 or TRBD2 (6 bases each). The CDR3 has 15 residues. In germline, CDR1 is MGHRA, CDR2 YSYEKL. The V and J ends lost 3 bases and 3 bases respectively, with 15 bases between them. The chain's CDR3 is CASSQARGDHYEQYF. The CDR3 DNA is TGCGCCAGCAGCCAGGCTAGGGGGGACCACTACGAGCAGTACTTC.

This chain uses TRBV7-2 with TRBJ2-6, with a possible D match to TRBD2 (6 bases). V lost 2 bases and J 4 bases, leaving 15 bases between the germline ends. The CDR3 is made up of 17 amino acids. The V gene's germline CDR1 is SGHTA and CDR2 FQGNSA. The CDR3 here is CASSLQPGAWGANVLTF. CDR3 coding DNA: TGTGCCAGCAGCTTACAGCCGGGAGCTTGGGGGGCCAACGTCCTGACTTTC.

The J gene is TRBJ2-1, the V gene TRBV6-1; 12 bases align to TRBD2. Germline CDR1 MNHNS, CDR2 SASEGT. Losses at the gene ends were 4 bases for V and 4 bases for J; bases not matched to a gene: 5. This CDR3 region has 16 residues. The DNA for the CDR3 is TGTGCCAGCAGTGGGCCGCTAGCGGGAGGGTACAATGAGCAGTTCTTC. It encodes CASSGPLAGGYNEQFF.

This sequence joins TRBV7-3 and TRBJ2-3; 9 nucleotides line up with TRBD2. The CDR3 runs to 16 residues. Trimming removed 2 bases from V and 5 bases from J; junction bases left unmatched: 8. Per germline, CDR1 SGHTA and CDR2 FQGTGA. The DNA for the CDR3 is TGTGCCAGCAGCTTAGGGGCGGGAGGGCCGGAAGATACGCAGTATTTT. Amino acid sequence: CASSLGAGGPEDTQYF.

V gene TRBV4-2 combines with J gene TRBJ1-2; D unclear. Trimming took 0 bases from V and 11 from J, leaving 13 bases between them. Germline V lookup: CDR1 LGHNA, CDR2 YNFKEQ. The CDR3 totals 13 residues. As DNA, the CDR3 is TGTGCCAGCAGCCAAGATAGGGCGACGGAATACACCTTC. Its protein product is CASSQDRATEYTF.

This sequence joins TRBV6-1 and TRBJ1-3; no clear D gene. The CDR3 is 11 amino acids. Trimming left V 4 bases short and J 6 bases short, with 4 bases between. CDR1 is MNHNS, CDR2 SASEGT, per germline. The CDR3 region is CASSAENTIYF. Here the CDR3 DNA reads TGTGCCAGCAGTGCCGAAAACACCATATATTTT.